This T cell receptor (beta chain) was found in a study of T cell responses to AZD1222 COVID-19 vaccine. The wider study: Second-dose schedules of about 4 or about 12 weeks were combined. Study-wide points: Donors were largely white British and mainly female; clonal diversity was possibly underestimated.

Clones were sequenced by immunoSEQ multiplex PCR, and TCRdb holds only the in-frame ones, with some missing. The table shows around 130,000 clones, with about 94% occurring only once. The CDR3 has 14 amino acids. With 2 bases removed from V and 7 bases from J, the gap between germline ends came to 14 bases. The germline V gene has CDR1 WNHNN and CDR2 SYGVQD (reference sequence). Note on this clone: Its antigen is currently unknown.

This TCR derives from an adult in good health. The gene calls are TRBV10-1 and TRBJ1-2; TRBD1 is a possible D gene (5 bases). Sequencing used peripheral blood, obtained on day 0 of AZD1222 vaccination. This CDR3 is CASSEPGMLGGYTF. The CDR3 coding sequence is TGCGCCAGCAGTGAGCCAGGGATGTTAGGTGGCTACACCTTC.